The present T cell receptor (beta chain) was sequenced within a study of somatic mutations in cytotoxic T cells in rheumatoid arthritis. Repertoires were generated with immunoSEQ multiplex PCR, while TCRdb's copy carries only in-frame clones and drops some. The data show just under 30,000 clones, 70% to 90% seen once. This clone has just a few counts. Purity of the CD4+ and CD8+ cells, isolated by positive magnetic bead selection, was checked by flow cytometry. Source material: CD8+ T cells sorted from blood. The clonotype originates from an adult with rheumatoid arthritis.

Here the CDR3 DNA reads TGTGCCAGCAGCCCGACTGTCCACGAGCAGTACTTC. It specifies CASSPTVHEQYF. The genes are TRBV7-9 and TRBJ2-7; D call uncertain. Between the trimmed V and J ends, which lost 5 bases and 5 bases, there was a span of 10 bases. CDR1 and CDR2 from the germline V gene are SEHNR and FQNEAQ (reference sequence). This CDR3 is built from 12 residues.